The 10 T cell receptor beta chains listed next were all sequenced from one sample in a study of blood T cell repertoires in COVID-19. Profiled with immunoSEQ multiplex PCR; TCRdb holds only in-frame clones, not every one. The sample has around 95,000 clones, just over 85% seen once. Input material: peripheral blood. Every receptor here comes from a human donor in a cohort sampled during active COVID-19.

The chain links TRBV6-1 to TRBJ2-1; 8 bases agree with TRBD2. Germline V lookup: CDR1 MNHNS, CDR2 SASEGT. The CDR3 runs to 17 residues. The junction had 15 bases not matched to a gene; V was cut back by 3 bases and J by 8 bases. The CDR3 DNA reads as TGTGCCAGCAGTGATCCGGGGCGGGAGGCCTTTTTGGATGAGCAGTTCTTC. This gives the protein CASSDPGREAFLDEQFF.

This clone was observed a few times. The rearrangement joins TRBV13 to TRBJ1-1, with TRBD1 matching 10 bases. From germline, CDR1 is PRHDT and CDR2 FYEKMQ (reference sequence). The CDR3 runs 17 residues. With 1 base clipped from V and 4 bases from J, the junction kept 9 bases outside the gene matches. The CDR3: CASSLVGGTGVVTEAFF. The CDR3 DNA follows: TGTGCCAGCAGCTTAGTGGGTGGGACAGGGGTAGTCACTGAAGCTTTCTTT.

The chain links TRBV6-5 to TRBJ1-2; D is uncertain. Germline CDR1 reads MNHEY; CDR2 reads SVGAGI. This CDR3 is 12 amino acids long. V dropped 7 bases and J dropped 8 bases, with 14 bases sitting between them. As DNA, the CDR3 is TGTGCCAGCACAGATCCCGGGAGAGGCTACACCTTC. Amino acids: CASTDPGRGYTF.

V and J are TRBV18 and TRBJ1-5, with 8 bases lining up with TRBD1. Trimming cost V 6 bases and J 3 bases; bases outside gene matches: 7. Germline CDR1 and CDR2: KGHSH and LQKENI. The CDR3 covers 15 residues. CDR3 protein: CASSQGAGNNQPQHF. The CDR3 DNA reads TGTGCCAGCTCGCAGGGGGCGGGAAACAATCAGCCCCAGCATTTT.

This rearrangement joins TRBV6-6 to TRBJ2-7; TRBD1 is a possible D gene (6 bases). V was cut by 2 bases and J by 6 bases, with 14 bases left in between. This CDR3 contains 14 residues. Germline V gene lookup returns CDR1 MNHNY and CDR2 SVGAGI (reference sequence). The CDR3 loop reads CASSYTGTSLEQYF. The CDR3 DNA reads as TGTGCCAGCAGTTACACCGGGACATCCCTCGAGCAGTACTTC.

The rearrangement joins TRBV9 to TRBJ2-2, with 9 bases identical to TRBD1. With 4 bases clipped from V and 4 bases from J, the junction kept 8 bases outside the gene matches. Germline CDR1 and CDR2: SGDLS and YYNGEE. There are 16 residues in the CDR3. CDR3: CASSTRTGDVTGELFF. DNA for the CDR3: TGTGCCAGCAGCACAAGGACAGGGGACGTCACCGGGGAGCTGTTTTTT.

The J gene is TRBJ2-7, the V gene TRBV5-1; D gene unclear. CDR1 is SGHRS and CDR2 is YFSETQ in the germline V gene. Trimming stripped 0 bases from V and 3 bases from J, with 7 bases between. The CDR3 runs to 13 residues. The CDR3 sequence is CASSLEGGYEQYF. The CDR3 coding sequence is TGCGCCAGCAGCTTGGAAGGCGGCTACGAGCAGTACTTC.

The chain combines TRBV28 with TRBJ2-7; 10 bases map to TRBD2. V lost 6 bases to trimming and J lost 7 bases; unmatched junction nucleotides: 18. In germline, CDR1 is MDHEN, CDR2 SYDVKM. The CDR3 totals 17 residues. CDR3 sequence (DNA): TGTGCCAGCAGCAAAGGTTCGGTACTAGCGGGAATCGAGGAGCAGTACTTC. Protein: CASSKGSVLAGIEEQYF.

The CDR3: CASSLEGAEEQYF. The CDR3, as DNA: TGTGCCAGCAGCTTAGAGGGGGCGGAGGAGCAGTACTTC. The chain carries TRBV7-3 and TRBJ2-7; 7 bases agree with TRBD1. The V gene's germline CDR1 is SGHTA and CDR2 FQGTGA. This CDR3 has 13 amino acids. V lost 2 bases and J lost 7; bases outside the gene matches: 5.

The chain couples TRBV28 to TRBJ2-3; TRBD2 might be the D (6 bases). CDR1 and CDR2 from the germline V gene are MDHEN and SYDVKM. Trimming took 5 bases from V and 0 from J, leaving 9 bases between them. This CDR3 region has 14 residues. The CDR3 nucleotides are TGTGCCAGCAGTGGGACTCCTAGCACAGATACGCAGTATTTT. This translates into CASSGTPSTDTQYF.